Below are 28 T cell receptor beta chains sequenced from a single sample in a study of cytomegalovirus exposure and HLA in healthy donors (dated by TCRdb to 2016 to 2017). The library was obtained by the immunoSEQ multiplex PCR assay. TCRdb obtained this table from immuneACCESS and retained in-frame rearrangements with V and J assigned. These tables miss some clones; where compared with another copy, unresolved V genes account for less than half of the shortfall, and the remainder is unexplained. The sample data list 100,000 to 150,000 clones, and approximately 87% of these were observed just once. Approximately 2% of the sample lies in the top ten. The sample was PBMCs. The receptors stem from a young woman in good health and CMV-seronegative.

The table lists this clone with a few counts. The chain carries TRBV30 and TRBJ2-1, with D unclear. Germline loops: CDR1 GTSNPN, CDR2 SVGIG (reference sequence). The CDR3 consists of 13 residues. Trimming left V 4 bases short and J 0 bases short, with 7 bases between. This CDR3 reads CAWKWSSYNEQFF. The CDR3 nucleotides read TGTGCCTGGAAATGGAGCTCCTACAATGAGCAGTTCTTC.

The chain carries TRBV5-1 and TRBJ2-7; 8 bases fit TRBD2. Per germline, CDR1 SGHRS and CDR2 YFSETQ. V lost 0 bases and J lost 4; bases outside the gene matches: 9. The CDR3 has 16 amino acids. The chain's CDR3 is CASSLAPTSGFYEQYF. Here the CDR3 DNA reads TGCGCCAGCAGCTTGGCCCCTACTAGCGGATTTTACGAGCAGTACTTC.

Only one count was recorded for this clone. The CDR3, as DNA: TGCGCCAGCAGCCGTGGACTCTGGGAAGAGCAGTACTTC. It translates to CASSRGLWEEQYF. The rearrangement joins TRBV5-1 to TRBJ2-7; D is possibly TRBD2 (5 bases). Per germline, CDR1 SGHRS and CDR2 YFSETQ. V was pared by 4 bases and J by 7 bases, with 15 bases between. The CDR3 is 13 amino acids. The variable domain in full, with the rest retrieved from reference TRBV5-1 and TRBJ2-7, is KAGVTQTPRYLIKTRGQQVTLSCSPISGHRSVSWYQQTPGQGLQFLFEYFSETQRNKGNFPGRFSGRQFSNSRSEMNVSTLELGDSALYLCASSRGLWEEQYFGPGTRLTVT.

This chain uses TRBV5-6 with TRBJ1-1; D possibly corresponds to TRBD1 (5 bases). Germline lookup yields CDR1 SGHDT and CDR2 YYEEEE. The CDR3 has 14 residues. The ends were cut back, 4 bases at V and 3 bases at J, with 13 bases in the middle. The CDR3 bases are TGTGCCAGCAGCCCGACTTTCAGGGACACTGAAGCTTTCTTT. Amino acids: CASSPTFRDTEAFF.

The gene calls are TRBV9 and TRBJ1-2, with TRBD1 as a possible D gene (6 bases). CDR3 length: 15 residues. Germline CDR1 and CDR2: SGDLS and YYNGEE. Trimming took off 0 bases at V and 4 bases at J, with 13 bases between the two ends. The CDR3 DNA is TGTGCCAGCAGCGTAGCTCTCACAGGGTTCTATGGCTACACCTTC. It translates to CASSVALTGFYGYTF. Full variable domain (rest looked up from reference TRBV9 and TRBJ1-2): DSGVTQTPKHLITATGQRVTLRCSPRSGDLSVYWYQQSLDQGLQFLIQYYNGEERAKGNILERFSAQQFPDLHSELNLSSLELGDSALYFCASSVALTGFYGYTFGSGTRLTVV.

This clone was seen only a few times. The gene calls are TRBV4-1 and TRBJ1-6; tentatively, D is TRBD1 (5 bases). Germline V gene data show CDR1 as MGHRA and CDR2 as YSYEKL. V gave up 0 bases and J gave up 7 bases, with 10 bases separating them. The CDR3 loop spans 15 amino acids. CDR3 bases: TGCGCCAGCAGCCAAGACAGGGTGCGGAATTCACCCCTCCACTTT. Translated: CASSQDRVRNSPLHF.

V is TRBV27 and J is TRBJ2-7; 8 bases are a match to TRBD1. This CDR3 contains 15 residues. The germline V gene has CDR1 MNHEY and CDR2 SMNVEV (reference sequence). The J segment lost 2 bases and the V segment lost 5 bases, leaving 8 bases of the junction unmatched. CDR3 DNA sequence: TGTGCCAGCAGTCCAGGCGGACAGGGCGCCTACGAGCAGTACTTC. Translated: CASSPGGQGAYEQYF.

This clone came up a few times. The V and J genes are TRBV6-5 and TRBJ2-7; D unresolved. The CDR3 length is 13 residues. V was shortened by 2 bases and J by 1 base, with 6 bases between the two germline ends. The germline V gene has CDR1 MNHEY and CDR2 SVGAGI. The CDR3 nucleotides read TGTGCCAGCAGTTACGTCGGGTCCTACGAGCAGTACTTC. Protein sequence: CASSYVGSYEQYF.

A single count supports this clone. CDR3 region: CASIEFTGELFF. The CDR3 DNA sequence: TGTGCCAGCATCGAGTTCACCGGGGAGCTGTTTTTT. The chain combines TRBV6-4 with TRBJ2-2, with D hard to call. Trimming pared 7 bases from V and 4 bases from J, leaving 7 bases between. There are 12 residues in the CDR3. Germline loops: CDR1 MRHNA, CDR2 SNTAGT.

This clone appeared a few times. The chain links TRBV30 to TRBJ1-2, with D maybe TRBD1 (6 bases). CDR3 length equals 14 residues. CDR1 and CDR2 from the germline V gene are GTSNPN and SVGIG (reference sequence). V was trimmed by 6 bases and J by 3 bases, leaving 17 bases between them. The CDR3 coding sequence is TGTGCCTGCCCGGGAACAGGGAATTACTATGGCTACACCTTC. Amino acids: CACPGTGNYYGYTF.

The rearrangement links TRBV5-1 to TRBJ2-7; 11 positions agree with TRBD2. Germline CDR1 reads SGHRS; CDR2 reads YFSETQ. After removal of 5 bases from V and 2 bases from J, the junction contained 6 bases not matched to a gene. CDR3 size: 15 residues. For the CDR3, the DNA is TGCGCCAGCAGAGTAGGTAGCGGGGGGGCCTACGAGCAGTACTTC. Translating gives CASRVGSGGAYEQYF.

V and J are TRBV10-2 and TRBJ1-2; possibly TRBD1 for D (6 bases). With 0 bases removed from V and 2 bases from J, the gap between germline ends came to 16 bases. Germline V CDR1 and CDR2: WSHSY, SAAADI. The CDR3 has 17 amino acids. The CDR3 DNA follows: TGCGCCAGCAGTGAGTCGGGGACCACAGGGAAGAACTATGGCTACACCTTC. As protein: CASSESGTTGKNYGYTF.

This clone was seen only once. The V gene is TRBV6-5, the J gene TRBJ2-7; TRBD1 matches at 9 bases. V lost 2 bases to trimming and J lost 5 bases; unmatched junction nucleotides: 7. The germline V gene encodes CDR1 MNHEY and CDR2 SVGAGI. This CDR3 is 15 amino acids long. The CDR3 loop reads CASSYRGTGHNEQYF. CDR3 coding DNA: TGTGCCAGCAGTTACCGAGGGACAGGGCATAACGAGCAGTACTTC.

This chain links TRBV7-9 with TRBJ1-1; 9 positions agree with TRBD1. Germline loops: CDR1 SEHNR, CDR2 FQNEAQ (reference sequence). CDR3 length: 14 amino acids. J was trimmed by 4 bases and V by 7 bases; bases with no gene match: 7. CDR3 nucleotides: TGTGCCAGCACCTGGGACAGGGTCAGCACTGAAGCTTTCTTT. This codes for CASTWDRVSTEAFF.

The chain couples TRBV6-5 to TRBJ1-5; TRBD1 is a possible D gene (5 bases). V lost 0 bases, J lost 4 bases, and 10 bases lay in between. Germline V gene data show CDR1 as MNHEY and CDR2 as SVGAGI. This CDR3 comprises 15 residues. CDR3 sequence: CASSYSGQGNQPQHF. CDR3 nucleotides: TGTGCCAGCAGTTACTCAGGGCAGGGAAATCAGCCCCAGCATTTT.

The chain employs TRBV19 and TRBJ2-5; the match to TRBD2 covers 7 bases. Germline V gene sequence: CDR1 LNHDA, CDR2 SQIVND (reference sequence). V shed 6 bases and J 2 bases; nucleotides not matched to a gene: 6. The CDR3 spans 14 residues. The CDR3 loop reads CASSSAGVQETQYF. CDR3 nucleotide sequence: TGTGCCAGTAGCTCGGCGGGAGTACAAGAGACCCAGTACTTC.

The CDR3 nucleotides are TGTGCCAGCAGCTTAATGGCAGGGGCGGATGGAAACACCATATATTTT. This encodes CASSLMAGADGNTIYF. The rearrangement links TRBV7-2 to TRBJ1-3; D perhaps matches TRBD1 (6 bases). The germline V and J ends were trimmed by 2 bases and 3 bases, with 14 bases remaining between them. The CDR3 has 16 amino acids. The germline CDR1 and CDR2 sequences are SGHTA and FQGNSA.

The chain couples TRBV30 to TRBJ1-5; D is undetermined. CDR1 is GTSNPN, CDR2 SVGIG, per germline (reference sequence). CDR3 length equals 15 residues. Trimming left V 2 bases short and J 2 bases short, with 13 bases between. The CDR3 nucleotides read TGTGCCTGGAGTCGAAAGGAGAGGGGCAATCAGCCCCAGCATTTT. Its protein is CAWSRKERGNQPQHF.

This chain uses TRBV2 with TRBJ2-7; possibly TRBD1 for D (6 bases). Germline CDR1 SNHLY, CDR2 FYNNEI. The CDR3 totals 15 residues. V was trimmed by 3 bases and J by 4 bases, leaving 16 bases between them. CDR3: CASSEGRGSWYEQYF. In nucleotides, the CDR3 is TGTGCCAGCAGTGAGGGCAGGGGTAGTTGGTACGAGCAGTACTTC.

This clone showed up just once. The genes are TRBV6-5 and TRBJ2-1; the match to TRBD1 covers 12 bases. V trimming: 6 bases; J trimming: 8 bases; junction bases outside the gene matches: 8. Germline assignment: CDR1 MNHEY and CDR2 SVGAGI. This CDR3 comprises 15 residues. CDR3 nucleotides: TGTGCCAGCAGAAAGGGACAGGGGGCTAACGATGAGCAGTTCTTC. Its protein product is CASRKGQGANDEQFF.

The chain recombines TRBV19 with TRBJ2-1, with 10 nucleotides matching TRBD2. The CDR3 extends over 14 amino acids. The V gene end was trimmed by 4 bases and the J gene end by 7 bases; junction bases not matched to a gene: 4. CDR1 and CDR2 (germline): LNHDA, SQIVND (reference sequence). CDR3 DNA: TGTGCCAGTAGTACCCAGCGGGGGGGGAATGAGCAGTTCTTC. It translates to CASSTQRGGNEQFF.

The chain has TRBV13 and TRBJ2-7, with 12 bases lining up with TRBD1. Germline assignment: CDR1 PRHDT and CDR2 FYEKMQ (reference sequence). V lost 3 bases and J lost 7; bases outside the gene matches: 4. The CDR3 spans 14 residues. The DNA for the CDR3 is TGTGCCAGCAGCTTGGGACAGGGGGCTGGGGAGCAGTACTTC. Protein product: CASSLGQGAGEQYF.

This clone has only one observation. The CDR3 DNA reads TGTGCCAGCAGTCGACAGGGGATGGACATTCAGTACTTC. This encodes CASSRQGMDIQYF. The chain combines TRBV6-6 with TRBJ2-4, with 8 positions matching TRBD1. Per germline, CDR1 MNHNY and CDR2 SVGAGI (reference sequence). With V trimmed by 5 bases and J by 8 bases, 5 bases remained unmatched. The CDR3 contains 13 residues.

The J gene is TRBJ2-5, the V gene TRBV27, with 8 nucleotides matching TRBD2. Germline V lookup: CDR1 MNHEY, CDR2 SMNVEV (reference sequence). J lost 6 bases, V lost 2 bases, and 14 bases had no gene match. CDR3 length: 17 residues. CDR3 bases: TGTGCCAGCAGTTTAATCGGGGCGGGGGGACAATCTCAGACCCAGTACTTC. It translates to CASSLIGAGGQSQTQYF.

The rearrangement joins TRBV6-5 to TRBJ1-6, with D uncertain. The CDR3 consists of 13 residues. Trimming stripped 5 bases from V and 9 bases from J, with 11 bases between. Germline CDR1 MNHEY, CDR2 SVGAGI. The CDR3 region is CASSEEGGSPLHF. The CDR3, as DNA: TGTGCCAGCAGTGAAGAAGGAGGTTCACCCCTCCACTTT.

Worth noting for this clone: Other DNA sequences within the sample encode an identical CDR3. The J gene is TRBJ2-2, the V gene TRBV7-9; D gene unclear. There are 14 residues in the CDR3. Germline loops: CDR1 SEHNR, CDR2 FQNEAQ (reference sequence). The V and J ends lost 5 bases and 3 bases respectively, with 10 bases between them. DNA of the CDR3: TGTGCCAGCAGCATTTCCCGGGACACCGGGGAGCTGTTTTTT. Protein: CASSISRDTGELFF.

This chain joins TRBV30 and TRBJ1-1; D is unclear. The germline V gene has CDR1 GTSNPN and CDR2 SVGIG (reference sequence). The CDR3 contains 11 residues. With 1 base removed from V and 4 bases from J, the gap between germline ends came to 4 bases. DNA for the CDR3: TGTGCCTGGAGTGCGGTCACTGAAGCTTTCTTT. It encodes CAWSAVTEAFF. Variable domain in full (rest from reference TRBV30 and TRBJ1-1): SQTIHQWPATLVQPVGSPLSLECTVEGTSNPNLYWYRQAAGRGLQLLFYSVGIGQISSEVPQNLSASRPQDRQFILSSKKLLLSDSGFYLCAWSAVTEAFFGQGTRLTVV.

In nucleotides, the CDR3 is TGTGCCTGGAGTCGGACAGAAACTCGCCTGTACTATGGCTACACCTTC. It encodes CAWSRTETRLYYGYTF. This sequence joins TRBV30 and TRBJ1-2, with D perhaps TRBD1 (6 bases). This CDR3 region has 16 residues. V lost 2 bases and J lost 3, with 19 bases in between. CDR1 and CDR2 from the germline V gene are GTSNPN and SVGIG (reference sequence).